This T cell receptor (beta chain) was captured by sequencing in a study of regulatory T cells in long-lasting Graves disease. The CDR3 extends over 12 amino acids. The germline V gene encodes CDR1 KGHDR and CDR2 SFDVKD. The V end lost 4 bases, the J end lost 7 bases, and 10 bases lay between the germline ends. TCR beta libraries were built with iRepertoire HTBI primers and Arm-PCR of CDR3 regions. Each CDR3 protein gets one entry after TCRdb re-called the multiplex PCR reads with MiXCR. The table records 400,000 to 500,000 distinct CDR3 sequences, less than 20% of them present only once. This clonotype was seen many times. Time point of the sample: newly diagnosed GD, antithyroid drugs for less than 3 months. Construction of the TCR library relied on RNA isolated from PBMCs. These data were also filed under a second study, of T cells in Graves' hyperthyroidism and ophthalmopathy. From that report: Most thyroid-expanded clonotypes above 0.001 were also found in blood.

This specimen consisted of peripheral blood mononuclear cells (PBMCs), obtained at new diagnosis, from a patient treated with antithyroid drugs. The chain links TRBV24-1 to TRBJ2-7, with D perhaps matching TRBD2 (5 bases). The source is a woman under 30 with Graves disease. The CDR3 DNA follows: TGTGCCACCAGTGAACCCAGAGGGGAGCAGTACTTC. Amino acids: CATSEPRGEQYF.